This is a list of T cell receptor beta chains from one sample in a study of metastatic and nonmetastatic thyroid tumors. TCRdb recomputed clones from the PCR reads via MiXCR. The table shows 15,000 to 20,000 clones, with over 20% occurring only once. Source material: tumor tissue. The receptors stem from a female donor with papillary thyroid cancer or a benign thyroid nodule (not recorded which). Some clones in this sample may be carry-over from other donors' samples. The CDR3 runs from the conserved cysteine through the conserved F or W. Fields, in order: J gene, clone size, D gene, CDR3 length, V gene, CDR3 DNA, CDR3 protein. A D gene is named only where the DNA matches it firmly. Clone size, where shown, is once, few, many, or a class for clones that have expanded.

j_gene: TRBJ1-3
abundance: many
d_gene: -
len: 15
v_gene: TRBV6-1
CDR3nt: TGTGCCAGCAGCCTAAAAATTACCTCTGGAAACACCATATATTTT
CDR3aa: CASSLKITSGNTIYF

j_gene: TRBJ1-1
abundance: few
d_gene: -
len: 13
v_gene: TRBV12-3/TRBV12-4
CDR3nt: TGTGCCAGCACCATGGACAGAAACACTGAAGCTTTCTTT
CDR3aa: CASTMDRNTEAFF

j_gene: TRBJ1-2
abundance: few
d_gene: TRBD1
len: 14
v_gene: TRBV6-1
CDR3nt: TGTGCCAGCATGCCCAGGGGGACAGGCGATGGCTACACCTTC
CDR3aa: CASMPRGTGDGYTF

j_gene: TRBJ1-2
abundance: few
d_gene: -
len: 13
v_gene: TRBV12-3/TRBV12-4
CDR3nt: TGTGCCAGCAGCCTTGGTGCGGTCTATGGCTACACCTTC
CDR3aa: CASSLGAVYGYTF

j_gene: TRBJ1-1
abundance: many
d_gene: -
len: 14
v_gene: TRBV5-1
CDR3nt: TGCGCCAGCAGCTTGCAGAGCATGAACACTGAAGCTTTCTTT
CDR3aa: CASSLQSMNTEAFF

j_gene: TRBJ1-6
abundance: -
d_gene: -
len: 16
v_gene: TRBV28
CDR3nt: TGTGCCAGCAGTGGGGGCGGGCGCCGGTATAATTCACCCCTCCACTTT
CDR3aa: CASSGGGRRYNSPLHF

j_gene: TRBJ2-2
abundance: -
d_gene: -
len: 17
v_gene: TRBV4-3
CDR3nt: TGCGCCAGCAGCCAAGATAATCTGGCGGTGACGGCCGGGGAGCTGTTTTTT
CDR3aa: CASSQDNLAVTAGELFF

j_gene: TRBJ1-6
abundance: many
d_gene: -
len: 15
v_gene: TRBV20-1
CDR3nt: TGCAGTGCTAGAGAAACACAGGGAAGTAATTCACCCCTCCACTTT
CDR3aa: CSARETQGSNSPLHF

j_gene: TRBJ2-1
abundance: once
d_gene: -
len: 19
v_gene: TRBV25-1
CDR3nt: TGTGCCAGTAGTATGCGCCGGAGTAGAGATAGCGGAGCCTACAATGAGCAGTTCTTC
CDR3aa: CASSMRRSRDSGAYNEQFF

j_gene: TRBJ2-7
abundance: once
d_gene: TRBD2
len: 15
v_gene: TRBV5-1
CDR3nt: TGCGCCAGCAGCTTGGAGGCTAGCGGTGGTTACGAGCAGTACTTC
CDR3aa: CASSLEASGGYEQYF

j_gene: TRBJ1-5
abundance: few
d_gene: -
len: 13
v_gene: TRBV6-1
CDR3nt: TGTGCCAGCGAGGGAGGTGGAGGTCAGCCCCAGCATTTT
CDR3aa: CASEGGGGQPQHF

j_gene: TRBJ2-3
abundance: few
d_gene: -
len: 13
v_gene: TRBV27
CDR3nt: TGTGCCAGCAGTTCCCAACTCACAGATACGCAGTATTTT
CDR3aa: CASSSQLTDTQYF

j_gene: TRBJ2-1
abundance: many
d_gene: -
len: 16
v_gene: TRBV5-1
CDR3nt: TGCGCCAGCAGCTTGCCCTCCGTTGACTGGAGGAATGAGCAGTTCTTC
CDR3aa: CASSLPSVDWRNEQFF

j_gene: TRBJ2-2
abundance: few
d_gene: -
len: 15
v_gene: TRBV6-1
CDR3nt: TGTGCCAGCAGTGTCCGCAGGCTGACCACCGGGGAGCCGTTTTTT
CDR3aa: CASSVRRLTTGEPFF

j_gene: TRBJ1-1
abundance: many
d_gene: -
len: 16
v_gene: TRBV5-1
CDR3nt: TGCGCCAGCAGCTTCGCAATTGGAGGCATGGACACTGAAGCTTTCTTT
CDR3aa: CASSFAIGGMDTEAFF

j_gene: TRBJ1-2
abundance: once
d_gene: -
len: 13
v_gene: TRBV7-9
CDR3nt: TGTGCCAGCAGCTTGACTAGCGTTTCTGGCTACACCTTC
CDR3aa: CASSLTSVSGYTF

j_gene: TRBJ2-1
abundance: many
d_gene: TRBD1
len: 16
v_gene: TRBV24-1
CDR3nt: TGTGCCACCAGTGATTTGCAGGACAGGGGGCCCCTTGAGCAGTTCTTC
CDR3aa: CATSDLQDRGPLEQFF

j_gene: TRBJ1-1
abundance: -
d_gene: -
len: 12
v_gene: TRBV5-5
CDR3nt: TGTGCCAGCAGCTTGGAGGTCGGGAAAGCTTTCTTT
CDR3aa: CASSLEVGKAFF

j_gene: TRBJ1-4
abundance: many
d_gene: -
len: 14
v_gene: TRBV5-5
CDR3nt: TGTGCCAGCAGCTTCCGGGACCCGCATGAAAAACTGTTTTTT
CDR3aa: CASSFRDPHEKLFF

j_gene: TRBJ2-1
abundance: many
d_gene: TRBD1
len: 15
v_gene: TRBV28
CDR3nt: TGTGCCAGCAGTTTGGCCGGGACAGCCTACAATGAGCAGTTCTTC
CDR3aa: CASSLAGTAYNEQFF